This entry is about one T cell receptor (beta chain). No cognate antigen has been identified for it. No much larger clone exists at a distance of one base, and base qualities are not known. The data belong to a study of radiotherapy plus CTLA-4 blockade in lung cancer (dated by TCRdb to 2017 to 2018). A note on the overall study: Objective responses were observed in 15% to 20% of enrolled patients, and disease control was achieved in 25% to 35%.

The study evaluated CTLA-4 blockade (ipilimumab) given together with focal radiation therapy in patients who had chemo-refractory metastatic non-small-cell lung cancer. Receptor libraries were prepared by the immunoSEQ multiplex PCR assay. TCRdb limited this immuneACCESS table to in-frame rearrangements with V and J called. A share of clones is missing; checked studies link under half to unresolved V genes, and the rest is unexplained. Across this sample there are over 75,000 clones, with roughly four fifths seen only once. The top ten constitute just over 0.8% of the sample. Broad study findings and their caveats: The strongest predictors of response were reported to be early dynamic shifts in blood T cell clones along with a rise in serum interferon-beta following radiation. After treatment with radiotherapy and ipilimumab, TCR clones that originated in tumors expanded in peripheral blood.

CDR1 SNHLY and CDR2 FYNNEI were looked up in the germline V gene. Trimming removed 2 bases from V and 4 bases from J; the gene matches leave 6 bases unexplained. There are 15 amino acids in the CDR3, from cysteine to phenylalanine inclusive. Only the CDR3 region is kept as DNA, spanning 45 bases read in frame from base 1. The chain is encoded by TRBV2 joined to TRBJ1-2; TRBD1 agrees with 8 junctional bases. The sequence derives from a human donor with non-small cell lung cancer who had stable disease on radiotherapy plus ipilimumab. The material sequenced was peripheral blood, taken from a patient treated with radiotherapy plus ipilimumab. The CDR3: CASSEQGARGYGYTF. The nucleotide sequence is TGTGCCAGCAGTGAACAGGGGGCGCGGGGCTATGGCTACACCTTC.